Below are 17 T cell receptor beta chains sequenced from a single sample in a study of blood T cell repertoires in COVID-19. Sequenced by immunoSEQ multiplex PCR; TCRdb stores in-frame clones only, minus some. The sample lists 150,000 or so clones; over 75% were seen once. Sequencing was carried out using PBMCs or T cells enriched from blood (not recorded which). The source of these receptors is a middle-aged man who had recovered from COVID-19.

DNA of the CDR3: TGTGCCAGCAGTCCGCCGGACAGGGTAGGCCTTGGAGCTTTCTTT. It yields the protein CASSPPDRVGLGAFF. This sequence joins TRBV27 and TRBJ1-1; 8 positions agree with TRBD1. V lost 5 bases to trimming and J lost 10 bases; unmatched junction nucleotides: 15. The germline V gene encodes CDR1 MNHEY and CDR2 SMNVEV (reference sequence). This CDR3 spans 15 amino acids.

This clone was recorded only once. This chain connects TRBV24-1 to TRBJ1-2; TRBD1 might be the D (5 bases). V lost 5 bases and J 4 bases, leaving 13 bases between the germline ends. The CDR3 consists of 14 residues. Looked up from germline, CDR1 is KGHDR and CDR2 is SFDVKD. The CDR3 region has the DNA TGTGCCACCAGTGCCGCAGGGAGGGGCTATGGCTACACCTTC. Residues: CATSAAGRGYGYTF.

The CDR3 sequence: CATMAARNTGELFF. The CDR3 bases are TGTGCCACCATGGCTGCCAGGAACACCGGGGAGCTGTTTTTT. This sequence joins TRBV24-1 and TRBJ2-2; D is ambiguous. V gave up 8 bases and J gave up 1 base, with 10 bases separating them. This CDR3 is 14 amino acids long. The V gene's germline CDR1 is KGHDR and CDR2 SFDVKD.

CDR3 region: CSVDGRANTGELFF. DNA for the CDR3: TGCAGCGTTGACGGCAGGGCGAACACCGGGGAGCTGTTTTTT. This chain uses TRBV29-1 with TRBJ2-2; possible D gene TRBD1, 5 bases. The CDR3 is 14 residues long. Trimming took off 3 bases at V and 0 bases at J, with 8 bases between the two ends. Germline CDR1 is SQVTM and CDR2 is ANQGSEA.

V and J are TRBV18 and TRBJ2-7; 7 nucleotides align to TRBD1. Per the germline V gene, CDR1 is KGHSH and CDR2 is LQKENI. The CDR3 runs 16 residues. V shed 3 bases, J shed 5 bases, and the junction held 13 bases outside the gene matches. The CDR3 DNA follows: TGTGCCAGCTCACCCCCACAACCGACAGGGTTCGACGAGCAGTACTTC. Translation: CASSPPQPTGFDEQYF.

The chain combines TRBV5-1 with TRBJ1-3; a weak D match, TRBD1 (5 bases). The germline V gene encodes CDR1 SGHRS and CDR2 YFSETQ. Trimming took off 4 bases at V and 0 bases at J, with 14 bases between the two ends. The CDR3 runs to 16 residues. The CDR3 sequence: CASSDPDTSSGNTIYF. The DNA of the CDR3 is TGCGCCAGCAGCGACCCGGACACCTCCTCTGGAAACACCATATATTTT.

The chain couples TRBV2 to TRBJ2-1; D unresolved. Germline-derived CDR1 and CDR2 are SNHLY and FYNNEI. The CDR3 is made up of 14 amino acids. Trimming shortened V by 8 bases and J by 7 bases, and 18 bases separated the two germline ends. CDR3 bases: TGTGCCAGCGTCAAGGAGACTCCCCAAAATGAGCAGTTCTTC. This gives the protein CASVKETPQNEQFF.

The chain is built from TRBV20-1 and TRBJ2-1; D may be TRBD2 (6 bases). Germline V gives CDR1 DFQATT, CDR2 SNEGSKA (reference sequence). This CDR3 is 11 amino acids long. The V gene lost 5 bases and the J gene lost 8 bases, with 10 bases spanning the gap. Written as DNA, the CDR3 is TGCAGTGCTCCGTCGGGGGATGAGCAGTTCTTC. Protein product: CSAPSGDEQFF.

The CDR3 sequence: CASSHVLSGELFF. CDR3 nucleotide sequence: TGTGCCAGCAGCCACGTACTTTCCGGGGAGCTGTTTTTT. V and J are TRBV6-5 and TRBJ2-2; D is uncertain. The CDR3 contains 13 residues. Per germline, CDR1 MNHEY and CDR2 SVGAGI. Trimming removed 6 bases at V and 6 bases at J, with 11 bases between.

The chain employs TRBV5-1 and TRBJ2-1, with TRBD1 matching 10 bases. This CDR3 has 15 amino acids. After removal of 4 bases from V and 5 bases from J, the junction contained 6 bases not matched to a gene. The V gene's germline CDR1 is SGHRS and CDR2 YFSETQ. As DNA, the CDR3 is TGCGCCAGCAGCACGCGACAGGGGGCCCACAATGAGCAGTTCTTC. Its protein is CASSTRQGAHNEQFF.

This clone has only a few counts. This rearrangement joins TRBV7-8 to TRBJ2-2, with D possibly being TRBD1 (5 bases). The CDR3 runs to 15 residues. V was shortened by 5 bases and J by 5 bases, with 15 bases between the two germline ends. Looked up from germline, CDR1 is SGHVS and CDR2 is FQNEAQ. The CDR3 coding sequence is TGTGCCAGCAGCCTTACAGGCGTTCCAACCGGGGAGCTGTTTTTT. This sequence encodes CASSLTGVPTGELFF.

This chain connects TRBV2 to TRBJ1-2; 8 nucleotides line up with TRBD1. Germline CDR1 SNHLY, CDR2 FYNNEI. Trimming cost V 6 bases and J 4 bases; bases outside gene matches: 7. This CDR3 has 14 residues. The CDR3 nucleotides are TGTGCCAGCAGGAACAGGGGGGGAGGCTATGGCTACACCTTC. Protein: CASRNRGGGYGYTF.

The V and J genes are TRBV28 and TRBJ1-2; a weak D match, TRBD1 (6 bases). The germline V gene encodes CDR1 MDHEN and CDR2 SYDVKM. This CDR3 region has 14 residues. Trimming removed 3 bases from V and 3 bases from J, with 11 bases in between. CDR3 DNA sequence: TGTGCCAGCAGTTTGCGGGGGGCTGACTATGGCTACACCTTC. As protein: CASSLRGADYGYTF.

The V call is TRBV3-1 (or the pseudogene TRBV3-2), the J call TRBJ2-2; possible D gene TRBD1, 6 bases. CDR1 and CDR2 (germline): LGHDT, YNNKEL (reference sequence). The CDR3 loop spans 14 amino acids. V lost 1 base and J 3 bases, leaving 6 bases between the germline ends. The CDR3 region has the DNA TGTGCCAGCAGCCAAGCAGGGGACACCGGGGAGCTGTTTTTT. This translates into CASSQAGDTGELFF.

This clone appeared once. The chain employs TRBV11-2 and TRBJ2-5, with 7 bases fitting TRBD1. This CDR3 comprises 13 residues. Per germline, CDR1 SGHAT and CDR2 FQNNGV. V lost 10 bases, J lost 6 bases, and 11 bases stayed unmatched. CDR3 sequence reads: CATGGQVDKTQYF. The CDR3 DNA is TGTGCCACAGGCGGACAGGTTGATAAGACCCAGTACTTC.

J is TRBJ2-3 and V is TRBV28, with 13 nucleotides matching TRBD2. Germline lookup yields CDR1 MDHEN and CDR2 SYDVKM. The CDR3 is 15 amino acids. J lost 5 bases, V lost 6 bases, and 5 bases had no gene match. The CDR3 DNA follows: TGTGCCAGCAGAGGACTAGCGGGAGTAATAGATACGCAGTATTTT. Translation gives CASRGLAGVIDTQYF.

CDR3 DNA: TGTGCCAGCAGCGACACAGGGTCCAATGGCTACACCTTC. Translating it yields CASSDTGSNGYTF. The rearrangement links TRBV6-5 to TRBJ1-2; D might be TRBD1 (6 bases). V was pared by 6 bases and J by 6 bases, with 14 bases between. Germline V CDR1 and CDR2: MNHEY, SVGAGI. The CDR3 sequence is 13 residues long.